This entry lists 17 T cell receptor beta chains sequenced from one sample in a study of radiation and T cells in renal cell carcinoma. Time point here: blood 2 weeks post-SBRT. The treatment: 15 Gy SBRT to primary tumor, nephrectomy 4 weeks later. Generated by immunoSEQ multiplex PCR, the TCRdb table keeps only in-frame clones and is missing some. The sample gives roughly 120,000 clones, roughly 77% of which show up once; around 2% is in the top ten. The sequenced sample was blood, obtained from a patient whose treatment included radiotherapy and nephrectomy. The receptors come from a woman aged 55-70 years with renal cell carcinoma.

The rearrangement links TRBV6-1 to TRBJ2-5, with 10 bases fitting TRBD2. CDR1 is MNHNS, CDR2 SASEGT, per germline. The CDR3 consists of 14 residues. The trim removed 2 bases at V and 7 bases at J, leaving 4 bases unmatched. The CDR3: CASSELAGVGTQYF. The CDR3 coding sequence is TGTGCCAGCAGTGAACTAGCGGGGGTCGGGACCCAGTACTTC.

This rearrangement joins TRBV28 to TRBJ1-2, with TRBD1 as a possible D gene (6 bases). V lost 10 bases and J lost 1, with 10 bases in between. Germline-derived CDR1 and CDR2 are MDHEN and SYDVKM. The CDR3 loop spans 12 amino acids. CDR3 sequence reads: CATRTDNYGYTF. The CDR3 region has the DNA TGTGCCACCCGGACAGATAACTATGGCTACACCTTC.

The rearrangement links TRBV29-1 to TRBJ1-3; weak D call: TRBD1 (5 bases). V dropped 7 bases and J dropped 0 bases, with 16 bases sitting between them. Germline V lookup: CDR1 SQVTM, CDR2 ANQGSEA. The CDR3 loop spans 15 amino acids. The CDR3 sequence is CSGSRQSSSGNTIYF. For the CDR3, the DNA is TGCAGCGGCTCTCGACAGTCGAGCTCTGGAAACACCATATATTTT.

This chain joins TRBV4-3 and TRBJ2-1; D possibly uses TRBD1 or TRBD2 (5 bases each). This CDR3 contains 16 residues. V lost 4 bases, J lost 5 bases, and 18 bases lay in between. Germline assignment: CDR1 LGHNA and CDR2 YSLEER. The CDR3 here is CASSPTGLARDNEQFF. The DNA for the CDR3 is TGCGCCAGCAGCCCCACGGGGCTAGCAAGGGACAATGAGCAGTTCTTC.

The rearrangement links TRBV5-4 to TRBJ2-7, with a weak D call TRBD2 (6 bases). Per the germline V gene, CDR1 is SGHNT and CDR2 is YYREEE (reference sequence). V lost 0 bases and J lost 0, with 13 bases in between. The CDR3 length is 16 residues. The DNA for the CDR3 is TGTGCCAGCAGCTTGGATCCGGGACTGACCTCCTACGAGCAGTACTTC. It translates to CASSLDPGLTSYEQYF.

This chain joins TRBV7-6 and TRBJ1-1; 7 bases line up with TRBD1. With 5 bases clipped from V and 7 bases from J, the junction kept 4 bases outside the gene matches. Germline CDR1 and CDR2: SGHVS and FNYEAQ. CDR3 length: 12 residues. CDR3: CASSLTGDEAFF. CDR3 DNA: TGTGCCAGCAGCCTTACAGGGGATGAAGCTTTCTTT.

This clone occurred once. In nucleotides, the CDR3 is TGTGCCAGCATAATAGGGGCAGGGAACTACGAGCAGTACTTC. Its protein product is CASIIGAGNYEQYF. The V gene is TRBV7-9, the J gene TRBJ2-7; maybe TRBD1 (5 bases). This CDR3 is built from 14 residues. The V end lost 7 bases, the J end lost 3 bases, and 16 bases lay between the germline ends. Germline lookup yields CDR1 SEHNR and CDR2 FQNEAQ (reference sequence).

V is TRBV11-2 and J is TRBJ2-7; D may be TRBD1 (5 bases). From germline, CDR1 is SGHAT and CDR2 FQNNGV. With 0 bases removed from V and 6 bases from J, the gap between germline ends came to 18 bases. This CDR3 contains 16 residues. The CDR3: CASSLDTRTHRPEQYF. The CDR3 DNA reads as TGTGCCAGCAGCTTAGACACTCGGACACACCGGCCCGAGCAGTACTTC.

V and J are TRBV6-5 and TRBJ1-4; D remains unclear. CDR1 is MNHEY and CDR2 is SVGAGI in the germline V gene. CDR3 length: 15 residues. V was clipped by 5 bases and J by 0 bases, with 10 bases between them. The chain's CDR3 is CASSQKTSTNEKLFF. In nucleotides, the CDR3 is TGTGCCAGCAGTCAAAAAACGTCAACTAATGAAAAACTGTTTTTT.

By share, this clone ranks as medium-sized. The chain joins TRBV2 to TRBJ1-6; D remains ambiguous. Per germline, CDR1 SNHLY and CDR2 FYNNEI. The CDR3 loop spans 11 amino acids. V lost 5 bases and J lost 10, with 6 bases in between. The CDR3: CASSFLSPLHF. The DNA for the CDR3 is TGTGCCAGCAGTTTCTTATCACCCCTCCACTTT.

The chain links TRBV19 to TRBJ2-2; 7 bases map to TRBD1. CDR3 length: 15 residues. With V trimmed by 6 bases and J by 1 base, 5 bases remained unmatched. The germline V gene has CDR1 LNHDA and CDR2 SQIVND (reference sequence). As DNA, the CDR3 is TGTGCCAGTAGACACCGGGACAGGAACACCGGGGAGCTGTTTTTT. It codes for CASRHRDRNTGELFF.

This clone has only a few counts. The chain employs TRBV6-1 and TRBJ2-7, with D possibly being TRBD1 (5 bases). The CDR3 loop spans 18 amino acids. CDR1 and CDR2 (germline): MNHNS, SASEGT. The V gene lost 0 bases and the J gene lost 0 bases, with 18 bases spanning the gap. CDR3 residues: CASSEAVGPGLGSYEQYF. CDR3 nucleotides: TGTGCCAGCAGTGAAGCGGTGGGGCCGGGCTTAGGCTCCTACGAGCAGTACTTC.

V is TRBV19 and J is TRBJ2-5; D is undetermined. The CDR3 contains 15 residues. Trimming pared 3 bases from V and 5 bases from J, leaving 16 bases between. Germline assignment: CDR1 LNHDA and CDR2 SQIVND (reference sequence). The CDR3 is CASSMSERVGETQYF. CDR3 DNA: TGTGCCAGTAGTATGTCTGAACGTGTGGGGGAGACCCAGTACTTC.

This sequence joins TRBV28 and TRBJ2-7; 10 bases are a match to TRBD1. CDR3 size: 15 residues. Germline assignment: CDR1 MDHEN and CDR2 SYDVKM. The ends lost 6 bases at V and 5 bases at J; junction bases unmatched: 10. Here the CDR3 DNA reads TGTGCCAGCAGGGGATTGGGACAGGGGCATCACGAGCAGTACTTC. Protein: CASRGLGQGHHEQYF.

J is TRBJ2-3 and V is TRBV18; TRBD1 agrees at 11 bases. J lost 6 bases, V lost 5 bases, and 13 bases had no gene match. CDR1 and CDR2 from the germline V gene are KGHSH and LQKENI. The CDR3 extends over 17 amino acids. The CDR3: CASSSQPGQGVSDTQYF. The CDR3 nucleotides read TGTGCCAGCTCATCTCAGCCGGGACAGGGGGTTTCGGATACGCAGTATTTT. Together with reference TRBV18 and TRBJ2-3, the CDR3 gives the full variable domain: NAGVMQNPRHLVRRRGQEARLRCSPMKGHSHVYWYRQLPEEGLKFMVYLQKENIIDESGMPKERFSAEFPKEGPSILRIQQVVRGDSAAYFCASSSQPGQGVSDTQYFGPGTRLTVL.

The chain carries TRBV28 and TRBJ1-4; D not certain. Per the germline V gene, CDR1 is MDHEN and CDR2 is SYDVKM. Trimming cost V 6 bases and J 8 bases, with 16 bases left between them. This CDR3 has 14 amino acids. CDR3 in amino acids: CASRLTGLGEKLFF. CDR3 sequence (DNA): TGTGCCAGCAGGTTAACTGGCCTCGGGGAAAAACTGTTTTTT.

The chain links TRBV6-6 to TRBJ1-1; tentative D call: TRBD1 (5 bases). Germline assignment: CDR1 MNHNY and CDR2 SVGAGI (reference sequence). CDR3 length: 16 amino acids. V lost 6 bases, J lost 8 bases, and 25 bases lay in between. In nucleotides, the CDR3 is TGTGCCAGCAGCCCCCCCGGGACTGCCGGCGGAACCGAAGCTTTCTTT. Translated, it gives CASSPPGTAGGTEAFF.